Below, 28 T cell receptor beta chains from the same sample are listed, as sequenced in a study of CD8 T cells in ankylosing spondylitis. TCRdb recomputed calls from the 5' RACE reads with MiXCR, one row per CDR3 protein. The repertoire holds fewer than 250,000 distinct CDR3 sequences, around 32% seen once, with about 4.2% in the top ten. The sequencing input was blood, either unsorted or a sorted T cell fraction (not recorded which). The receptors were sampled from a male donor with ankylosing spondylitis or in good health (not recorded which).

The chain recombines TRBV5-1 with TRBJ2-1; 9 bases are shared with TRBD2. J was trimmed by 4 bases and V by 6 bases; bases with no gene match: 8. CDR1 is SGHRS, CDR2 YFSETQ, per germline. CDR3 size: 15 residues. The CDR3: CASKVRLADYNEQFF. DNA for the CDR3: TGCGCCAGCAAGGTCCGACTAGCGGATTACAATGAGCAGTTCTTC.

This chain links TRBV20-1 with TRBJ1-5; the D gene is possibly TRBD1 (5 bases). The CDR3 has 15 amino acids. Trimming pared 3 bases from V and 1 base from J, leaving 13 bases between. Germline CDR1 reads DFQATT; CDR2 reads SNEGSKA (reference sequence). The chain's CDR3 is CSARTPGGSNQPQHF. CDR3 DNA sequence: TGCAGTGCTAGGACCCCGGGGGGGAGCAATCAGCCCCAGCATTTT.

This CDR3 reads CASSHVPGQGSVEAFF. The CDR3 bases are TGTGCCAGCAGTCACGTCCCGGGACAGGGTTCCGTTGAAGCTTTCTTT. V usage is TRBV7-9 and J usage is TRBJ1-1; 9 bases are shared with TRBD1. With 6 bases clipped from V and 7 bases from J, the junction kept 15 bases outside the gene matches. In germline, CDR1 is SEHNR, CDR2 FQNEAQ (reference sequence). The CDR3 has 16 amino acids.

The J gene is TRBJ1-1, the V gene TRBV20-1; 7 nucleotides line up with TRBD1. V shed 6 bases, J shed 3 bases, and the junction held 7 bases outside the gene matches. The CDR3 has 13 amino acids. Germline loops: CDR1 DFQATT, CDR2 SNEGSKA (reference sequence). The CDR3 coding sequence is TGCAGTGCACGGGACAGTTTATACACTGAAGCTTTCTTT. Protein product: CSARDSLYTEAFF.

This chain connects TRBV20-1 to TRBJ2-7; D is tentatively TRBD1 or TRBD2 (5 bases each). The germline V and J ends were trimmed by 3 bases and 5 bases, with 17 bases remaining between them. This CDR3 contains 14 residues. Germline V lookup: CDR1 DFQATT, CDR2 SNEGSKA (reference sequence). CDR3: CSARSPPGTDEQYF. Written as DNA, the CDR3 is TGCAGTGCTAGGAGCCCTCCGGGGACGGACGAGCAGTACTTC.

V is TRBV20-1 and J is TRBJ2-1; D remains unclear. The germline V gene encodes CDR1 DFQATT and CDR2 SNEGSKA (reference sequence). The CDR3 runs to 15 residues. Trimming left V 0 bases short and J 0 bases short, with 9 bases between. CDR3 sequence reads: CSARELSASYNEQFF. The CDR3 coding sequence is TGCAGTGCTAGAGAACTTTCAGCCTCCTACAATGAGCAGTTCTTC.

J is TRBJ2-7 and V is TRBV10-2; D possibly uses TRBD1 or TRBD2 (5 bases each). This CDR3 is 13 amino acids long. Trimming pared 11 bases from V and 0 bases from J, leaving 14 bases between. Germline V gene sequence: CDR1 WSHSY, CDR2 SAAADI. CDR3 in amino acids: CASGTVSSYEQYF. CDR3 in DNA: TGCGCCTCCGGGACGGTGAGCTCCTACGAGCAGTACTTC.

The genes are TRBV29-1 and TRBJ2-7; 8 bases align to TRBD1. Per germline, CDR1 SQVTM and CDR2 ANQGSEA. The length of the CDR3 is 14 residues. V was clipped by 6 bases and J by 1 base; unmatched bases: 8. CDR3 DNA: TGCAGCGTCGACGGACAGGGTGAGTCCTACGAGCAGTACTTC. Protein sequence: CSVDGQGESYEQYF.

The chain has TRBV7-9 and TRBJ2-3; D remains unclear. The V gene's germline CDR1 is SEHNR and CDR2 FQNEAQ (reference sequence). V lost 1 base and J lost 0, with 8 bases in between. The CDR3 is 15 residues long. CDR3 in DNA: TGTGCCAGCAGCTTAGGGATTGCTAGCACAGATACGCAGTATTTT. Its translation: CASSLGIASTDTQYF.

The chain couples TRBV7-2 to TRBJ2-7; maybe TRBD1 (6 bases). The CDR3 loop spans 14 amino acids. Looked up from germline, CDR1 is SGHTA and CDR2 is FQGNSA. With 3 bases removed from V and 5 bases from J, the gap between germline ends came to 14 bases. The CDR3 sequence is CASSFSWGHDEQYF. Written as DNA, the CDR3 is TGTGCCAGCAGCTTCTCCTGGGGGCACGACGAGCAGTACTTC.

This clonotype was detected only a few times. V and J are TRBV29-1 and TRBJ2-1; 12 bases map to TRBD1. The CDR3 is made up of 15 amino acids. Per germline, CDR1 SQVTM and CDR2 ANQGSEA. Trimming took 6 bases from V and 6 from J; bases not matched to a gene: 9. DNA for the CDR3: TGCAGCGTCGACCAAGGGACAGGGGGCCGCAATGAGCAGTTCTTC. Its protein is CSVDQGTGGRNEQFF.

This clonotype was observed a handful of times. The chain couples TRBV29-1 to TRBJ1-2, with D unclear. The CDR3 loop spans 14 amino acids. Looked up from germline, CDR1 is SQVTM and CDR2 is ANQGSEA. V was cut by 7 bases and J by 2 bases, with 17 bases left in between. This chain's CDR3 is CSATDLSPNYGYTF. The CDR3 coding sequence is TGCAGCGCCACCGACTTAAGTCCCAACTATGGCTACACCTTC. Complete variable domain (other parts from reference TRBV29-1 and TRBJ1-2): SAVISQKPSRDICQRGTSLTIQCQVDSQVTMMFWYRQQPGQSLTLIATANQGSEATYESGFVIDKFPISRPNLTFSTLTVSNMSPEDSSIYLCSATDLSPNYGYTFGSGTRLTVV.

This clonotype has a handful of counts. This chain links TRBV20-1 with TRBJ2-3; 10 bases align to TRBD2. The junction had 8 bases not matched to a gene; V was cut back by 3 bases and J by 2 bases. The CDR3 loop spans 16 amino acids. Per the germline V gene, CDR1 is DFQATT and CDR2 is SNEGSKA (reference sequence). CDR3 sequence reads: CSASAASGGLTDTQYF. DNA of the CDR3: TGCAGTGCTAGTGCGGCTAGCGGGGGCCTCACAGATACGCAGTATTTT.

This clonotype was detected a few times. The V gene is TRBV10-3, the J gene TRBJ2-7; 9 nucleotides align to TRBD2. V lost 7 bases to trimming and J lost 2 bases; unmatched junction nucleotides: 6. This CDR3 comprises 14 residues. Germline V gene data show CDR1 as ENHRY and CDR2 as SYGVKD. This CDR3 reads CAIKTSGETYEQYF. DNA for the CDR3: TGTGCCATCAAGACTAGCGGTGAGACCTACGAGCAGTACTTC.

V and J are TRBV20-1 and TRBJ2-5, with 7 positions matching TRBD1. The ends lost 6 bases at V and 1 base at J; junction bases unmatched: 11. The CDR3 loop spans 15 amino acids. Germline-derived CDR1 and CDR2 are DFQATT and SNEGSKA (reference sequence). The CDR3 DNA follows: TGCAGTGCCCTCGACTCCGGGACAGTCCAAGAGACCCAGTACTTC. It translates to CSALDSGTVQETQYF.

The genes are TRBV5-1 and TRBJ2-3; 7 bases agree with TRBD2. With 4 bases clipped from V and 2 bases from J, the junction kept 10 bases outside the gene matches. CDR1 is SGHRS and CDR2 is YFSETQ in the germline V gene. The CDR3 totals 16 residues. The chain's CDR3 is CASSPRPSGATDTQYF. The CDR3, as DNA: TGCGCCAGCAGCCCCCGGCCTAGCGGAGCCACAGATACGCAGTATTTT.

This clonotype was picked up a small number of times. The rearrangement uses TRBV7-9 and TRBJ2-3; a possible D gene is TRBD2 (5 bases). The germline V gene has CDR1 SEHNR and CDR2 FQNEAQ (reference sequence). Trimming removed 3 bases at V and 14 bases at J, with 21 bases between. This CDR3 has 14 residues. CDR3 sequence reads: CASSLGLEEHGRYF. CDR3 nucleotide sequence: TGTGCCAGCAGCTTGGGGTTGGAGGAACATGGGAGGTATTTT.

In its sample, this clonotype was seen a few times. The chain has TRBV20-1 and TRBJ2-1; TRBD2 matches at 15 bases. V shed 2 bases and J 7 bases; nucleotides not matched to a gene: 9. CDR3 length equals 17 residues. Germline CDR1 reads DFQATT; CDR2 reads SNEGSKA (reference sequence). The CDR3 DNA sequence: TGCAGTGCTAGACCCGGGACTAGCGGGGGGAGGTCGAATGAGCAGTTCTTC. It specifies CSARPGTSGGRSNEQFF.

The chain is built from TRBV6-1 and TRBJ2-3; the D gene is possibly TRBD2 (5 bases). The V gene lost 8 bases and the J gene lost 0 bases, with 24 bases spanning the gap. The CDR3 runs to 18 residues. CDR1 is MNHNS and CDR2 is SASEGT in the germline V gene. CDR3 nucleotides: TGTGCCAGCCGTGGAGGTACCTATGGATCCACTAGCACAGATACGCAGTATTTT. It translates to CASRGGTYGSTSTDTQYF.

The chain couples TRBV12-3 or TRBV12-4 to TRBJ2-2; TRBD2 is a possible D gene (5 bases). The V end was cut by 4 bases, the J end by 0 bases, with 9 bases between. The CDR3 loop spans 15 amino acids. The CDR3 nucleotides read TGTGCCAGCAGTTCCGCTAGCCCGAACACCGGGGAGCTGTTTTTT. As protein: CASSSASPNTGELFF.

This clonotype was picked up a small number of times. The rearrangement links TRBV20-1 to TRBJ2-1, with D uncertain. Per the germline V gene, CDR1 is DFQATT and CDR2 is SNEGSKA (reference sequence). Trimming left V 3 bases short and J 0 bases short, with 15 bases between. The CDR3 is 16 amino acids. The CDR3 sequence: CSARGSGSPSYNEQFF. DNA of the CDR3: TGCAGTGCTAGGGGGTCAGGTTCGCCCTCCTACAATGAGCAGTTCTTC.

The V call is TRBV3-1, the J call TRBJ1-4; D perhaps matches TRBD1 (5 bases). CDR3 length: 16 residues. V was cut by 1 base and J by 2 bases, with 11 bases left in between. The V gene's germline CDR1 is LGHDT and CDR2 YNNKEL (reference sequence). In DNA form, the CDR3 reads TGTGCCAGCAGCCAAGGTGTGGGGCAGACTAATGAAAAACTGTTTTTT. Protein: CASSQGVGQTNEKLFF.

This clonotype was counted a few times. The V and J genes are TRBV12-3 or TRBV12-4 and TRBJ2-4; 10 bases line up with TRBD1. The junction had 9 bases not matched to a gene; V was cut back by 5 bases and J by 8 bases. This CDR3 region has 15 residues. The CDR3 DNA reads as TGTGCCAGCAGTCGCGACCGGGACAGGGGTGACATTCAGTACTTC. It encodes CASSRDRDRGDIQYF.

In DNA form, the CDR3 reads TGTGCCAGCTCACCATTCGAGGCTGTGGGCCCAGATACGCAGTATTTT. Amino acids: CASSPFEAVGPDTQYF. The chain links TRBV18 to TRBJ2-3, with D uncertain. V gave up 2 bases and J gave up 4 bases, with 16 bases separating them. This CDR3 is built from 16 residues. Germline V gene lookup returns CDR1 KGHSH and CDR2 LQKENI.

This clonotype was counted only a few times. CDR3 sequence: CSARLAGWNEQFF. The CDR3 DNA sequence: TGCAGTGCTAGACTAGCGGGGTGGAATGAGCAGTTCTTC. The chain joins TRBV20-1 to TRBJ2-1, with 9 bases identical to TRBD2. CDR1 and CDR2 from the germline V gene are DFQATT and SNEGSKA (reference sequence). The CDR3 is made up of 13 amino acids. Trimming at V came to 2 bases and at J to 7 bases, leaving 3 bases not matched to a gene.

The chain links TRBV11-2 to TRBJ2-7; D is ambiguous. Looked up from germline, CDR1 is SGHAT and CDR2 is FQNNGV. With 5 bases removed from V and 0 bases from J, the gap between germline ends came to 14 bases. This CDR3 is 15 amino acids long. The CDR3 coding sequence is TGTGCCAGCAGCCCCGACCGCGGTAGCTCCTACGAGCAGTACTTC. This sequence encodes CASSPDRGSSYEQYF.

CDR3 nucleotides: TGTGCCACCTCAGATCCGGGACCACCCGGGGAGCTGTTTTTT. Its translation: CATSDPGPPGELFF. J is TRBJ2-2 and V is TRBV4-2; D might be TRBD1 or TRBD2, each matching 5 bases. The V and J ends lost 10 bases and 6 bases respectively, with 18 bases between them. Germline V lookup: CDR1 LGHNA, CDR2 YNFKEQ. The CDR3 totals 14 residues.

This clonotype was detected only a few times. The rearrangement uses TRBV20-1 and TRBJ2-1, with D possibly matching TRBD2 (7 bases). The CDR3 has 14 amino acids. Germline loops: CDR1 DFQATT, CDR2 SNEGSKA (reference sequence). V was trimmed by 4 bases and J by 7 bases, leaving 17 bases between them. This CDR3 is CSAIKGGLGNEQFF. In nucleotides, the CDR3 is TGCAGTGCTATCAAGGGGGGGTTAGGTAATGAGCAGTTCTTC.